Below, 8 T cell receptor beta chains from the same sample are listed, as sequenced in a study of OX40 agonist ivuxolimab in advanced cancers. Data came from immunoSEQ multiplex PCR; TCRdb stores just in-frame clones and leaves some out. The sample consists of under 80,000 clones, over 90% of them appearing once. Sequencing was performed on CD4+ or CD8+ T cells sorted from blood, taken in a trial of the OX40 agonist ivuxolimab. These receptors were collected from an adult with an advanced solid tumor such as melanoma, head and neck, liver or kidney cancer.

The chain uses TRBV6-1 and TRBJ1-1; 9 bases fit TRBD1. V was pared by 3 bases and J by 3 bases, with 5 bases of the junction left unmatched. The CDR3 sequence is 15 residues long. Germline V gene lookup returns CDR1 MNHNS and CDR2 SASEGT. The CDR3 nucleotides read TGTGCCAGCAGTGACTGGGGACAGGGTGACACTGAAGCTTTCTTT. Protein sequence: CASSDWGQGDTEAFF.

J is TRBJ2-3 and V is TRBV9, with 13 bases fitting TRBD2. With 3 bases clipped from V and 3 bases from J, the junction kept 7 bases outside the gene matches. Germline CDR1 and CDR2: SGDLS and YYNGEE. The CDR3 has 17 amino acids. CDR3: CASSGWTSGRRTDTQYF. The DNA for the CDR3 is TGTGCCAGCAGCGGGTGGACTAGCGGGAGAAGGACAGATACGCAGTATTTT.

The chain has TRBV30 and TRBJ1-5; D ambiguous. Trimming shortened V by 1 base and J by 4 bases, and 5 bases separated the two germline ends. The CDR3 is 12 amino acids. Germline CDR1 is GTSNPN and CDR2 is SVGIG (reference sequence). The CDR3 DNA follows: TGTGCCTGGAGTGAAGGAAATCAGCCCCAGCATTTT. This sequence encodes CAWSEGNQPQHF.

J is TRBJ2-7 and V is TRBV27; D may be TRBD2 (6 bases). This CDR3 is 16 amino acids long. Germline V gene sequence: CDR1 MNHEY, CDR2 SMNVEV (reference sequence). V dropped 4 bases and J dropped 2 bases, with 18 bases sitting between them. CDR3 DNA sequence: TGTGCCAGCAGTTCCTTCACGGGCGGGGATACCTACGAGCAGTACTTC. This translates into CASSSFTGGDTYEQYF.

This chain links TRBV5-6 with TRBJ2-1; the D gene is possibly TRBD1 (6 bases). The CDR3 runs to 14 residues. Germline CDR1 SGHDT, CDR2 YYEEEE. Between the trimmed V and J ends, which lost 2 bases and 6 bases, there was a span of 12 bases. The CDR3 here is CASSFGQGTNEQFF. The CDR3 nucleotides read TGTGCCAGCAGCTTTGGTCAGGGGACCAATGAGCAGTTCTTC.

The chain links TRBV5-1 to TRBJ1-2; the D is unclear. Trimming left V 0 bases short and J 2 bases short, with 11 bases between. CDR3 size: 15 residues. The germline V gene encodes CDR1 SGHRS and CDR2 YFSETQ. The CDR3 sequence is CASSLADGLNYGYTF. The CDR3 region has the DNA TGCGCCAGCAGCTTGGCCGACGGACTGAACTATGGCTACACCTTC.

The chain combines TRBV11-2 with TRBJ2-5; D is ambiguous. CDR1 and CDR2 from the germline V gene are SGHAT and FQNNGV. Trimming stripped 0 bases from V and 5 bases from J, with 7 bases between. The CDR3 totals 13 residues. The CDR3 DNA reads as TGTGCCAGCAGCTTAGATCCGGCGGAGACCCAGTACTTC. Translation gives CASSLDPAETQYF.

V and J are TRBV5-6 and TRBJ1-2; the match to TRBD1 covers 7 bases. V trimming: 0 bases; J trimming: 8 bases; junction bases outside the gene matches: 7. The CDR3 covers 14 residues. Germline CDR1 SGHDT, CDR2 YYEEEE. The CDR3 DNA follows: TGTGCCAGCAGCTTGGGCTGGGGGACAGAAGGCTACACCTTC. Its protein product is CASSLGWGTEGYTF.